The rows below give T cell receptor beta chains drawn from one sample of a study of breast tumors, draining lymph nodes, adjacent tissues. TCRdb reprocessed the multiplex PCR reads with MiXCR, giving one entry per CDR3 protein. The sample lists under 250,000 distinct CDR3 sequences; approximately 31% were seen once. Specimen: axillary lymph node tissue. Source of these receptors: a female donor with breast cancer. Some clones in this sample may be carry-over from other donors' samples. The CDR3 runs from the conserved cysteine through the conserved F or W. A D gene is named only where the DNA matches it firmly. Clone size appears in some rows only: once, few, many, or a class for an expanded clone.

many	.	TRBV3-1	TRBJ2-7	TGTGCCAGCAGCCAAGTCAACTACGAGCAGTACTTC	CASSQVNYEQYF
.	.	TRBV10-3	TRBJ1-4	TGTGCCATCAGTGAGATGGGGACAAAGGGTGAAAAACTGTTTTTT	CAISEMGTKGEKLFF
few	.	TRBV9	TRBJ2-1	TGTGCCAGCAGCGTAGCTACGGGGGTGGTTAGCCCGAGCTCCTACAATGAGCAGTTCTTC	CASSVATGVVSPSSYNEQFF
few	TRBD1	TRBV10-1	TRBJ2-7	TGCGCCAGCAGTGATCAGAGGACAGGGGGCAAATCTCACTACGAGCAGTACTTC	CASSDQRTGGKSHYEQYF
.	.	TRBV20-1	TRBJ2-7	TGCAGTGCTAGCGGCGCGGGAAGGGGGTACGAGCAGTACTTC	CSASGAGRGYEQYF
few	.	TRBV7-9	TRBJ1-1	TGTGCCAGCAGCGGGACACAAAACACTGAAGCTTTCTTT	CASSGTQNTEAFF
.	.	TRBV7-6	TRBJ1-5	TGTGCCAGCAGCTTAGGGACCAATCAGCCCCAGCATTTT	CASSLGTNQPQHF
many	.	TRBV4-1	TRBJ2-2	TGCGCCAGCAGCCAACGGAGCGAATACCTCTCCCGGGAGCTGTTTTTT	CASSQRSEYLSRELFF
many	.	TRBV20-1	TRBJ2-7	TGCAGTGCTCGAGGGGGACCCTCCTACGAGCAGTACTTC	CSARGGPSYEQYF
many	TRBD1	TRBV5-1	TRBJ2-2	TGCGCCAGCAGCCCGGGGACAGGGGCCCGCACCGGGGAGCTGTTTTTT	CASSPGTGARTGELFF
many	TRBD1	TRBV25-1	TRBJ2-7	TGTGCCAGCAGGGACAGGGGGAATAAGTACGAGCAGTACTTC	CASRDRGNKYEQYF
.	.	TRBV28	TRBJ1-1	TGTGCCAGCAAATCAGGAGCCACGAACACTGAAGCTTTCTTT	CASKSGATNTEAFF
.	.	TRBV5-1	TRBJ2-1	TGCGCCAGCAGCGGGCAGGGGTTGGCAGCGGGGACGAATGAGCAGTTCTTC	CASSGQGLAAGTNEQFF
many	TRBD2	TRBV2	TRBJ2-5	TGTGCCAGGGCGACTAGCGGGAGGGGAGAGACCCAGTACTTC	CARATSGRGETQYF
.	TRBD2	TRBV7-2	TRBJ2-5	TGTGCCAGCAGCCTCCTACTAGCGGGGCGGGGGGAGACCCAGTACTTC	CASSLLLAGRGETQYF
.	TRBD1	TRBV6-5	TRBJ1-6	TGTGCCAGCAGTTATGACAGGGTCGGCTCACCCCTCCACTTT	CASSYDRVGSPLHF
many	.	TRBV20-1	TRBJ2-1	TGCACCGCCACTTTAGCGGATAGCTCCTACAATGAGCAGTTCTTC	CTATLADSSYNEQFF
many	.	TRBV12-3/TRBV12-4	TRBJ2-1	TGTGCCAGCAGGATGGGCCGAAGCTCCTACAATGAGCAGTTCTTC	CASRMGRSSYNEQFF